This T cell receptor beta chain was obtained from a study of shared clonotypes between healthy human individuals. Study-level background: Aged between 18 and 49, the donors were a couple of women and three men. The study used three CD4 naive, three CD4 memory, two CD8 naive and one CD8 memory plate per donor.

Generated by immunoSEQ multiplex PCR, the TCRdb table keeps only in-frame clones and is missing some. The table includes 2 million to 2.5 million clones, 80% to 95% detected once. CDR1 and CDR2 from the germline V gene are SGHRS and YFSETQ. V lost 2 bases to trimming and J lost 3 bases, with 11 bases between them. The CDR3 covers 14 residues. As concerns this clone: The antigen remains unidentified.

Broader study findings: Tissue TCR repertoires likely differ from these blood-only repertoires. Naive subsets, compared against memory subsets, generally had larger estimated richness values.

This sequence joins TRBV5-1 and TRBJ1-1; D call uncertain. The TCR originated in a man younger than 35 in good health. Some clones in this sample may be carry-over from other donors' samples. Sequenced material: naive CD4+ T cells from PBMCs. The subset denotes: CD45RA+ positively selected. Here the CDR3 reads CASSLLGKDTEAFF. The CDR3 region has the DNA TGCGCCAGCAGCTTACTGGGGAAGGACACTGAAGCTTTCTTT. The full variable domain, with the rest looked up from reference TRBV5-1 and TRBJ1-1, is KAGVTQTPRYLIKTRGQQVTLSCSPISGHRSVSWYQQTPGQGLQFLFEYFSETQRNKGNFPGRFSGRQFSNSRSEMNVSTLELGDSALYLCASSLLGKDTEAFFGQGTRLTVV.